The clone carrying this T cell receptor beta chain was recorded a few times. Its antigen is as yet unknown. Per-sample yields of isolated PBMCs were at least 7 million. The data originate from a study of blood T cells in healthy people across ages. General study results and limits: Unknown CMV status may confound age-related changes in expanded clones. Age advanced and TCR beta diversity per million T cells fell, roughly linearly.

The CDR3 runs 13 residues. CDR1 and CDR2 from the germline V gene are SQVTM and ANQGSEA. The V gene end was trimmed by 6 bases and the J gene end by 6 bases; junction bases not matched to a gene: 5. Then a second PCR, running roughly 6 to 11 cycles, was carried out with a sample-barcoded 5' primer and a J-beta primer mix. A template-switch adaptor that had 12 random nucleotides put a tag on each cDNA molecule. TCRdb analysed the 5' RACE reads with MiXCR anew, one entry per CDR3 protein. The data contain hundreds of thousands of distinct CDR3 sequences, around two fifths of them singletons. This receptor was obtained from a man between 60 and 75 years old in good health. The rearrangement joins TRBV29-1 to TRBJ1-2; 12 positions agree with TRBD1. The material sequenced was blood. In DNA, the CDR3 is TGCAGCGTGGGAGGGACAGGGGGCAATGGCTACACCTTC. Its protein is CSVGGTGGNGYTF.